The rows below give T cell receptor beta chains drawn from one sample of a study of control samples from healthy donors and cancer patients. Sequencing used immunoSEQ multiplex PCR; TCRdb keeps in-frame clones, though not all of them. Among some 150,000 clones, 91% were seen once, and the ten largest hold approximately 1.4%. Sample: blood. Receptors originate from a woman under 40 in good health. CDR3s include the opening cysteine and the closing phenylalanine or tryptophan. Fields, in order: J gene, V gene, D gene, clone size, CDR3 protein, CDR3 DNA. D genes are given only for firm matches. Not every row has a clone size; where given, it reads once, few, many or a size class.

J gene: TRBJ1-4; V gene: TRBV28; D gene: TRBD1; clone size: .; CDR3 protein: CASSLTGDNEKLFF; CDR3 DNA: TGTGCCAGCAGTTTGACAGGGGATAATGAAAAACTGTTTTTT
J gene: TRBJ2-1; V gene: TRBV4-2; D gene: TRBD2; clone size: .; CDR3 protein: CASSRLAGGEQFF; CDR3 DNA: TGTGCCAGCAGCCGACTAGCGGGGGGAGAGCAGTTCTTC
J gene: TRBJ2-1; V gene: TRBV6-5; D gene: TRBD2; clone size: .; CDR3 protein: CASSPGLASNEQFF; CDR3 DNA: TGTGCCAGCAGTCCGGGACTAGCGAGCAATGAGCAGTTCTTC
J gene: TRBJ2-5; V gene: TRBV4-1; D gene: TRBD2; clone size: .; CDR3 protein: CASSQGSGGAKTQYF; CDR3 DNA: TGCGCCAGCAGCCAAGGATCGGGGGGGGCAAAGACCCAGTACTTC
J gene: TRBJ2-7; V gene: TRBV27; D gene: .; clone size: .; CDR3 protein: CASSLDSTYEQYF; CDR3 DNA: TGTGCCAGCAGTTTGGACTCAACCTACGAGCAGTACTTC
J gene: TRBJ2-1; V gene: TRBV7-7; D gene: TRBD2; clone size: few; CDR3 protein: CASSLSGVSYNEQFF; CDR3 DNA: TGTGCTAGCAGCCTTAGCGGGGTCTCCTACAATGAGCAGTTCTTC
J gene: TRBJ2-1; V gene: TRBV25-1; D gene: .; clone size: .; CDR3 protein: CASSAYDGGPYNEQFF; CDR3 DNA: TGTGCCAGCAGTGCCTACGACGGGGGCCCCTACAATGAGCAGTTCTTC
J gene: TRBJ2-1; V gene: TRBV7-9; D gene: TRBD1; clone size: .; CDR3 protein: CASSLPYGQGRNEQFF; CDR3 DNA: TGTGCCAGCAGCTTACCCTACGGACAGGGGAGGAATGAGCAGTTCTTC
J gene: TRBJ1-1; V gene: TRBV7-3; D gene: .; clone size: .; CDR3 protein: CASSFIGNTEAFF; CDR3 DNA: TGTGCCAGCAGCTTCATCGGGAACACTGAAGCTTTCTTT
J gene: TRBJ2-7; V gene: TRBV4-2; D gene: .; clone size: .; CDR3 protein: CASSQEKYPSYEQYF; CDR3 DNA: TGTGCCAGCAGCCAAGAGAAGTACCCATCCTACGAGCAGTACTTC
J gene: TRBJ2-7; V gene: TRBV15; D gene: TRBD1; clone size: once; CDR3 protein: CATSRDRQGAYEQYF; CDR3 DNA: TGTGCCACCAGCAGAGACAGACAGGGGGCTTACGAGCAGTACTTC